The sequence of this TCR beta chain was determined in a study of technical replicates of blood from four donors. This table comes from immunoSEQ multiplex PCR, and its TCRdb copy is limited to in-frame clones, with some not included. The sample includes fewer than 90,000 clones, roughly 90% of them seen just once. CDR1 and CDR2 (germline): SEHNR, FQNEAQ (reference sequence). This CDR3 is built from 16 residues. Trimming took 5 bases from V and 3 from J, leaving 18 bases between them. This clone was detected only once. The sequence derives from a human donor in good health. Sequencing input: T cells isolated from PBMCs. The chain recombines TRBV7-9 with TRBJ2-3; D might be TRBD1 (5 bases). The CDR3 spells CASSPTIGALTDTQYF. The CDR3 coding sequence is TGTGCCAGCAGCCCAACAATTGGGGCCTTAACAGATACGCAGTATTTT.